This T cell receptor beta chain is from a study of T-cell memory formation after mild COVID-19. General study points: SARS-CoV-2 specificity was not confirmed for second-wave clones peaking on day 37. Contracting clones localized mainly to CM and EM when CD4+ and mainly to EMRA when CD8+.

Using its own MiXCR run on the 5' RACE reads, TCRdb lists one record per CDR3 protein. This table holds about 600,000 distinct CDR3 sequences, less than 25% found once. Concerning this clonotype itself: Its antigen is unknown.

V dropped 5 bases and J dropped 4; count of bases not matched to a gene: 11. Germline assignment: CDR1 DFQATT and CDR2 SNEGSKA (reference sequence). This CDR3 comprises 15 residues. This chain links TRBV20-1 with TRBJ2-1; 7 bases match TRBD2. What was sequenced was PBMCs or a T cell subset sorted from them (not recorded which). The clonotype comes from an adult woman who had mild COVID-19 (a few samples of this study predate the infection). Cell type and time point are not known. CDR3 residues: CSAARIAGSYNEQFF. The CDR3, as DNA: TGCAGTGCTGCCCGTATAGCGGGTTCTTACAATGAGCAGTTCTTC.